What follows are 2 T cell receptor beta chains derived from one specimen sequenced in a study of technical replicates of blood from a few donors. Measured with immunoSEQ multiplex PCR; TCRdb has only the in-frame clones, and not every one. The sample has almost 70,000 clones; roughly 90% are singletons. Sequencing was done on a sample of PBMCs. Receptor source: a human donor in good health. Some clones in this sample may be carry-over from other donors' samples.

The chain combines TRBV5-6 with TRBJ2-1; D ambiguous. CDR1 is SGHDT and CDR2 is YYEEEE in the germline V gene. There are 15 residues in the CDR3. Between the trimmed V and J ends, which lost 0 bases and 5 bases, there was a span of 12 bases. CDR3 amino acids: CASSLVGRVNNEQFF. The CDR3 DNA follows: TGTGCCAGCAGCTTGGTTGGGCGCGTCAACAATGAGCAGTTCTTC. Full variable domain (rest looked up from reference TRBV5-6 and TRBJ2-1): DAGVTQSPTHLIKTRGQQVTLRCSPKSGHDTVSWYQQALGQGPQFIFQYYEEEERQRGNFPDRFSGHQFPNYSSELNVNALLLGDSALYLCASSLVGRVNNEQFFGPGTRLTVL.

The chain carries TRBV6-6 and TRBJ2-3; 10 bases line up with TRBD2. The CDR3 spans 14 residues. V lost 6 bases to trimming and J lost 6 bases; unmatched junction nucleotides: 6. CDR1 is MNHNY and CDR2 is SVGAGI in the germline V gene (reference sequence). Here the CDR3 DNA reads TGTGCCAGCAGGAGCGGGGGGGTAGGGGATACGCAGTATTTT. Its translation: CASRSGGVGDTQYF.